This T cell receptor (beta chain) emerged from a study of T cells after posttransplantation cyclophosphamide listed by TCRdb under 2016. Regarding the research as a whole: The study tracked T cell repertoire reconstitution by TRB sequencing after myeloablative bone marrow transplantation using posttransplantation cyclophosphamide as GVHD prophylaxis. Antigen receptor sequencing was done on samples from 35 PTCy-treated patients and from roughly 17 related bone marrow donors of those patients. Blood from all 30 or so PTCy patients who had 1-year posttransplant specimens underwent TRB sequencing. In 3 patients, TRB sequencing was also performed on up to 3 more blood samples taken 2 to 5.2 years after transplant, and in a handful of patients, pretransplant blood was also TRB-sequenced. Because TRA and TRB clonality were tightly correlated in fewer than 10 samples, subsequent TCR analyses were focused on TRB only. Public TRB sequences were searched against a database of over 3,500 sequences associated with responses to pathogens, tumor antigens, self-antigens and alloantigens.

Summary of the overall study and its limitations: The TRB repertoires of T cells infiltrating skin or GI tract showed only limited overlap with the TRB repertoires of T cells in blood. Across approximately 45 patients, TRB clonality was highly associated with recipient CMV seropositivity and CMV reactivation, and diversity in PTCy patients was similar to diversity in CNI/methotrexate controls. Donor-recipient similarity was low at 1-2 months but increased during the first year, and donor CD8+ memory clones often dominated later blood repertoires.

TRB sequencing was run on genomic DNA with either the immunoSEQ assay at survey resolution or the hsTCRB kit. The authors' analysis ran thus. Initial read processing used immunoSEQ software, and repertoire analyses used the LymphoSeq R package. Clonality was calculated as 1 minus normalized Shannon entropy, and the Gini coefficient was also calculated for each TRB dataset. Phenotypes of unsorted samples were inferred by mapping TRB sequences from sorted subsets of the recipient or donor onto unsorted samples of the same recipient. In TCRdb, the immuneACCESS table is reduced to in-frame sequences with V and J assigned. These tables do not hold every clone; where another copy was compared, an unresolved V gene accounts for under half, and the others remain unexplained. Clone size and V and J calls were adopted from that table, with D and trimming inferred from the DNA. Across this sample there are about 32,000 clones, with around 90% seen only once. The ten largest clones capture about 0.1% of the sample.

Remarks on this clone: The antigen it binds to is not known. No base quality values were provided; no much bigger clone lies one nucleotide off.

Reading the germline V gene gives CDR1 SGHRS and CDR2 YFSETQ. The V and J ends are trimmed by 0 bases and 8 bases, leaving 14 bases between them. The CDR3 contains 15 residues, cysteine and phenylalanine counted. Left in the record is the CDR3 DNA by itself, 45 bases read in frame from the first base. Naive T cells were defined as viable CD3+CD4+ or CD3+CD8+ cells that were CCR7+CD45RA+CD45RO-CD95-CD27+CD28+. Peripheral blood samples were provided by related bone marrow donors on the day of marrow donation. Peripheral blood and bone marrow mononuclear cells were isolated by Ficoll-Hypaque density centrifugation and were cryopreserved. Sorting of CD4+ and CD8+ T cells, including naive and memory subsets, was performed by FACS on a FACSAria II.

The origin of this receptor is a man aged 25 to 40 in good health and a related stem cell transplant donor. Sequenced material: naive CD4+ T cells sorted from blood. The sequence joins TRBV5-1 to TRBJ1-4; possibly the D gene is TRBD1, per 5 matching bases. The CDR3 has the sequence CASSLDGQGREKLFF. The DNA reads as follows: TGCGCCAGCAGCTTGGACGGGCAGGGCAGAGAAAAACTGTTTTTT.